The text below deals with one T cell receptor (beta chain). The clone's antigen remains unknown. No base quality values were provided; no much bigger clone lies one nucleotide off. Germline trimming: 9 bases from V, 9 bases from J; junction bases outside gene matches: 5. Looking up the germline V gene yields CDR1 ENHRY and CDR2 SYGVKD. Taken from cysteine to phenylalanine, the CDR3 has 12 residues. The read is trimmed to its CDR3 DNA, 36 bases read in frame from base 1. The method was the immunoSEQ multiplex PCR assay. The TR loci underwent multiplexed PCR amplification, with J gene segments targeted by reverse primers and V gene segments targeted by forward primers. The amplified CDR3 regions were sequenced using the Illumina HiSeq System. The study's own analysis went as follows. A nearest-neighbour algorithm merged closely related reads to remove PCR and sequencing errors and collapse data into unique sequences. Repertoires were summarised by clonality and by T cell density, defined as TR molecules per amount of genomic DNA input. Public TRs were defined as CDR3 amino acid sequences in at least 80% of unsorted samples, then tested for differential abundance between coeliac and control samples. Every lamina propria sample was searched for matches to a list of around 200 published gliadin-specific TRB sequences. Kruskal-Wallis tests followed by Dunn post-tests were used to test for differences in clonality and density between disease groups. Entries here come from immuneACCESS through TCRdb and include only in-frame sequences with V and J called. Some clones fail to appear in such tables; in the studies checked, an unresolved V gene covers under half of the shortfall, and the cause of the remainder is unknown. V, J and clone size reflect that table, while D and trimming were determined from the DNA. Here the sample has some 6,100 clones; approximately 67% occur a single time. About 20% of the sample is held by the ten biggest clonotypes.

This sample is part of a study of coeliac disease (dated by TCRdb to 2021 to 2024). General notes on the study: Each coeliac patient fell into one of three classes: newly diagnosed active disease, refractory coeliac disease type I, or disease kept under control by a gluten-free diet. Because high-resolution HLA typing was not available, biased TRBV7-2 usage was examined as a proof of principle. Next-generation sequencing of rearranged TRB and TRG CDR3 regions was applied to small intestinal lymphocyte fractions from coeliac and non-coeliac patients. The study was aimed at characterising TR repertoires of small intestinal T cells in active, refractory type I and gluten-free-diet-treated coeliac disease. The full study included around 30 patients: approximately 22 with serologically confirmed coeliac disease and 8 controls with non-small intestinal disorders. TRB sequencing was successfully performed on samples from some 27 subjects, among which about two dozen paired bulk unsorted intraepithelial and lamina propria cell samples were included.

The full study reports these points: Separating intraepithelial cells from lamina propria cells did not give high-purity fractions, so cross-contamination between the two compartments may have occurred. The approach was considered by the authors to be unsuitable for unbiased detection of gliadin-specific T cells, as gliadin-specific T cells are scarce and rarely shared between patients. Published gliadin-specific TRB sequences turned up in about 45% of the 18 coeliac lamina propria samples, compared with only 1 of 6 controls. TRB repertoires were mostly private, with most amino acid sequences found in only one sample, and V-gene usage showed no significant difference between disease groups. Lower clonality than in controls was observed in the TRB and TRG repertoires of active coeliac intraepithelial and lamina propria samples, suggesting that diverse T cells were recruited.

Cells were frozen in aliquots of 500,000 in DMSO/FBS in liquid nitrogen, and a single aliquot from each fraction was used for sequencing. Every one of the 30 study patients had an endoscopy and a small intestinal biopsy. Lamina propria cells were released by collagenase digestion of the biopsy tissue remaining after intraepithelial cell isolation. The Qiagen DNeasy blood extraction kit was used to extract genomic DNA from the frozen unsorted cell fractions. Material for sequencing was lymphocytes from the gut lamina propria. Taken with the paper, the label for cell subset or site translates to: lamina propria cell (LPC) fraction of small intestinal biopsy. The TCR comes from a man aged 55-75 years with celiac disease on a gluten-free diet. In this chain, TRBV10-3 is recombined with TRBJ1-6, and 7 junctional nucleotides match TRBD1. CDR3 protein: CAMKSGGSPLHF. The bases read TGTGCCATGAAATCAGGGGGTTCACCCCTCCACTTT.